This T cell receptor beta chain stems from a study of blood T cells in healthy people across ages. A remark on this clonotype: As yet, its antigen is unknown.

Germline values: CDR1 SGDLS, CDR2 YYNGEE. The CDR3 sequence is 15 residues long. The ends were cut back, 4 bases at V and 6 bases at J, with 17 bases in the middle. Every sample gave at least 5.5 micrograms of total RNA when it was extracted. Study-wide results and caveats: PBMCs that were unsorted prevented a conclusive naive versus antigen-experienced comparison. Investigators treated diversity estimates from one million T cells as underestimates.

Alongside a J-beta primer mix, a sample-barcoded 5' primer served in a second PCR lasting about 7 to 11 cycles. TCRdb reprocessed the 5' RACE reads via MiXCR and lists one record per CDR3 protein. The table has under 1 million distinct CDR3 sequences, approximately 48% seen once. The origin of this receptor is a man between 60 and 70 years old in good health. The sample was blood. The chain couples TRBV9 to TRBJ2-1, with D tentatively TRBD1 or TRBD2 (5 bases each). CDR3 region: CASSPRGTLSNEQFF. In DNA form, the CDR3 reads TGTGCCAGCAGCCCACGTGGGACCCTATCCAATGAGCAGTTCTTC.